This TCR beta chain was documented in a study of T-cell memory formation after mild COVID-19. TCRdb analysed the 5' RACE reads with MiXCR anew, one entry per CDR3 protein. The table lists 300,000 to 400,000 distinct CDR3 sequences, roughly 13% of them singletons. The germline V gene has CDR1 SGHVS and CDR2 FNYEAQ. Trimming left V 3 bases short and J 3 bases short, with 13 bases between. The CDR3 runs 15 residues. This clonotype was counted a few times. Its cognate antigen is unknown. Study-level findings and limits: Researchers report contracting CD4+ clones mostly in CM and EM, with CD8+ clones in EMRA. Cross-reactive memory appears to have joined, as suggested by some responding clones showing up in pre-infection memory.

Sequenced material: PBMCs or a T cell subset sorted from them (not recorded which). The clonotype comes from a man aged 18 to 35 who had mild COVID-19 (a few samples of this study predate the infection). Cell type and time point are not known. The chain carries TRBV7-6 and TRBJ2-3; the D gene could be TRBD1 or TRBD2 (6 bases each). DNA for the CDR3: TGTGCCAGCAGCTTTGGGGGGCAGAATACAGATACGCAGTATTTT. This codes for CASSFGGQNTDTQYF.